The clone carrying this T cell receptor beta chain has only a few counts. This CDR3 spans 16 amino acids. Per the germline V gene, CDR1 is LNHNV and CDR2 is YYDKDF (reference sequence). With 5 bases clipped from V and 1 base from J, the junction kept 10 bases outside the gene matches. A TCRbeta library incorporating unique molecular identifiers was prepared. MiXCR, run by TCRdb on the PCR reads, gives a single entry per CDR3 protein. The top ten clones hold about 2.3% of a sample with approximately 520,000 distinct CDR3 sequences, about 31% of them seen once. The data were obtained in a study of T-cell reconstitution after alpha-beta-depleted transplantation in children.

This specimen consisted of PBMCs from the stem cell graft donor, obtained from the stem cell graft. This sequence was found in a human donor who donated a stem cell graft to a child with aplastic anemia. The chain recombines TRBV15 with TRBJ2-5; 7 bases are shared with TRBD2. The CDR3 is CATSSYIIAGQETQYF. The CDR3 DNA reads as TGTGCCACCAGCTCCTATATAATAGCGGGCCAAGAGACCCAGTACTTC.